The text below deals with one TCR beta chain. Generated by immunoSEQ multiplex PCR, the TCRdb table keeps only in-frame clones and is missing some. The repertoire has roughly 43,000 clones, 86% of them found once; the top ten carry roughly 7.6%. The data were obtained in a study of blood T cell repertoires in COVID-19. Trimming took off 5 bases at V and 0 bases at J, with 13 bases between the two ends. Germline values: CDR1 MNHEY, CDR2 SVGAGI. CDR3 size: 15 residues. The chain has TRBV6-5 and TRBJ1-1; D is uncertain. The clonotype comes from a man in his 60s with active COVID-19. The sample was peripheral blood. This chain's CDR3 is CASSLNPTMNTEAFF. For the CDR3, the DNA is TGTGCCAGCAGTCTGAATCCCACTATGAACACTGAAGCTTTCTTT.